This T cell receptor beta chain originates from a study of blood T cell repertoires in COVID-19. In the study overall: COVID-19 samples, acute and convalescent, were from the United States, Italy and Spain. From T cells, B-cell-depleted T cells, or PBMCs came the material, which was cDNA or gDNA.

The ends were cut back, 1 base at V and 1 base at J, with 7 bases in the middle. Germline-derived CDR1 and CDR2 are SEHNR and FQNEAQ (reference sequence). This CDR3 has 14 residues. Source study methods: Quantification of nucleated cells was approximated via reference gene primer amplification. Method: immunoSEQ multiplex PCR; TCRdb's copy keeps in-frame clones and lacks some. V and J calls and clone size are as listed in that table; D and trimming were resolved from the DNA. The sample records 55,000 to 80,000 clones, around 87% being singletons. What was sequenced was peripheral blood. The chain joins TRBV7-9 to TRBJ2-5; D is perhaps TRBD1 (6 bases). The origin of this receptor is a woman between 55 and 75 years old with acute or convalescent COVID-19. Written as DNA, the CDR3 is TGTGCCAGCAGCTTAGGGACAGCCCAAGAGACCCAGTACTTC. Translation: CASSLGTAQETQYF.